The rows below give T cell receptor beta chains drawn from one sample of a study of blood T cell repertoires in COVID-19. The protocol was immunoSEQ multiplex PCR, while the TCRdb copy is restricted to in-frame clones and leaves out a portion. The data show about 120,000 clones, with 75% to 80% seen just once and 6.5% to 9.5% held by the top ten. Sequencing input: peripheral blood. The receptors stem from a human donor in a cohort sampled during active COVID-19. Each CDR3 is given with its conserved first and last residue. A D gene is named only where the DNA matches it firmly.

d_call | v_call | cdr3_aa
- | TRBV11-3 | CASSPMAGTGIQETQYF
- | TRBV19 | CASSGGSGVDEQYF
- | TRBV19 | CASSTSRGFYGYTF
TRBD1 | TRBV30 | CAWSGTEEETQYF
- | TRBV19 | CASRLTGASYEQYF
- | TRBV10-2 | CASSPPSGTGSYEQYF
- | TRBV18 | CASSPTVLTEWILNTEAFF
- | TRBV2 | CASSVGVAYF
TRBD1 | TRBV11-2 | CASSSRTGPMNTEAFF
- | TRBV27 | CASSGQIAEANTGELFF
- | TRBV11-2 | CASSLDIARYEQYF
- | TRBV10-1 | CASSESRGAGANVLTF
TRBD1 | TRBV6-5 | CASGGQGALNEKLFF
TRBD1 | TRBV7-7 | CASSSPLTGRCEQYF
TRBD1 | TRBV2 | CASSEASGQGAPGYTF
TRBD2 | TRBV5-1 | CASSQGLAGALISYEQYF
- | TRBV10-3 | CAISDLDSSYGYTF
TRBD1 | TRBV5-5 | CASSWTGGNEKLFF
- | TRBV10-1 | CASSDGGRGTGELFF
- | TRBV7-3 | CASSLTQGTEAFF
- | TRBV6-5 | CASNRGNQPQHF
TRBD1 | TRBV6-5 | CASTPDRGTDTQYF
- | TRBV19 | CASSLSLARNQPQHF
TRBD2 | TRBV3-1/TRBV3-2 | CASSQEEAGVDEQYF
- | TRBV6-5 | CASSRALVYEQYF
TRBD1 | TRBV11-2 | CASSSRQGWLNTEAFF
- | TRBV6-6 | CASSYGPSSYEQYF
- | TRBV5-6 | CASSLRPWDIAYEQYF
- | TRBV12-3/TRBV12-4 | CASSLAQGQEQYF
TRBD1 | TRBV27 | CASNLTGTIYEQYF
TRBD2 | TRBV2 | CASSGLAGGYEQYF
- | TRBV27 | CASTGNFF
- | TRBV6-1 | CASSEGQVHGYTF
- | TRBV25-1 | CASSEPGKDTEAFF
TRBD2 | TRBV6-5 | CASSYFGGGEYEQYF
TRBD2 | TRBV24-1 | CATSDRAGGPVNTQYF
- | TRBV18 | CASSPEGASNQPQHF
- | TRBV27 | CASSFWTTSWENTEAFF
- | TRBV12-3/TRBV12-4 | CASSPLRDTEAFF
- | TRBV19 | CASSLTANTGELFF
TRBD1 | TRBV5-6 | CASSDGTGYWGINEKLFF